Listed below are T cell receptor beta chains from one sample, sequenced in a study of T cells in Graves' hyperthyroidism and ophthalmopathy. Via MiXCR, TCRdb re-called the multiplex PCR reads, giving one row per CDR3 protein. Found here are hundreds of thousands of distinct CDR3 sequences, roughly a sixth of them singletons; the top ten hold over 15%. The sample taken for sequencing was blood. All receptors come from a woman aged 50 to 60 with Graves' hyperthyroidism that later progressed to Graves' ophthalmopathy. CDR3s include the opening cysteine and the closing phenylalanine or tryptophan. The order of the fields is clone size, CDR3 length, D gene, V gene, J gene, CDR3 DNA, CDR3 protein. A D gene is named only where the DNA matches it firmly. The size of a clone is reported for some rows only, either as once, few or many, or as a class for expanded clones.

size: many; length: 14; D: -; V: TRBV11-2; J: TRBJ2-5; DNA: TGTGCCAGCAGCTTAGAGGCCTTCAGGGAGACCCAGTACTTC; CDR3: CASSLEAFRETQYF
size: -; length: 14; D: -; V: TRBV4-1; J: TRBJ2-5; DNA: TGCGCCAGCAGCCATGCAGGGATCCAAGAGGCCCAGTACTTC; CDR3: CASSHAGIQEAQYF
size: -; length: 17; D: -; V: TRBV5-6; J: TRBJ1-5; DNA: TGTGCCAGCAGCTTGGCGGGGGGGCAAACTAGCAATCAGCCCCAGCATTTT; CDR3: CASSLAGGQTSNQPQHF
size: -; length: 17; D: TRBD1; V: TRBV6-2/TRBV6-3; J: TRBJ2-2; DNA: TGTGCCAGCACCTACATTGGGACAGGCAGCCGGACCGGGGAGCTGTTTTTT; CDR3: CASTYIGTGSRTGELFF
size: many; length: 16; D: TRBD2; V: TRBV5-1; J: TRBJ2-1; DNA: TGCGCCAGCAGCCCGCTGCTAGCGGGGGGGCCGGGTGAGCAGTTCTTC; CDR3: CASSPLLAGGPGEQFF
size: -; length: 15; D: -; V: TRBV5-6; J: TRBJ1-2; DNA: TGTGCCAGCAGCTTGGGCTCATCGGCTAACTATGGCTACACCTTC; CDR3: CASSLGSSANYGYTF
size: -; length: 11; D: TRBD2; V: TRBV29-1; J: TRBJ2-1; DNA: TGCAGCGTTGAATACGGGGGGGCCACGTTCTTC; CDR3: CSVEYGGATFF
size: many; length: 16; D: TRBD2; V: TRBV12-3/TRBV12-4; J: TRBJ2-1; DNA: TGTGCCAGCAGGAAAGAGGGACTAGCGGGGGGGCAGGAGCAGTTCTTC; CDR3: CASRKEGLAGGQEQFF
size: few; length: 18; D: TRBD1; V: TRBV6-5; J: TRBJ2-2; DNA: TGTGCCAGCAGTTATACCGTAATAGGGGGCCCAGACACCGGGGAGCTGTTTTTT; CDR3: CASSYTVIGGPDTGELFF
size: -; length: 17; D: TRBD1; V: TRBV12-5; J: TRBJ2-6; DNA: TGTGCTAGTGGCTATCCGACAGGGCGCCATGGGGCCAACGTCCTGACTTTC; CDR3: CASGYPTGRHGANVLTF
size: many; length: 13; D: -; V: TRBV6-1; J: TRBJ1-1; DNA: TGTGCCAGCAGTGTCCACAGGGTCGGAGAAGCTTTCTTT; CDR3: CASSVHRVGEAFF
size: many; length: 16; D: TRBD1; V: TRBV5-1; J: TRBJ1-1; DNA: TGCGCCAGCAGCCGCGGGACAGGCAAGATGAACACTGAAGCTTTCTTT; CDR3: CASSRGTGKMNTEAFF
size: few; length: 16; D: -; V: TRBV15; J: TRBJ1-2; DNA: TGTGCCACCAGCAGAGATTTGTCCGTTTCCGCCTATGGCTACACCTTC; CDR3: CATSRDLSVSAYGYTF
size: -; length: 16; D: -; V: TRBV15; J: TRBJ2-3; DNA: TGTGCCACCAGCACCAGGGAGTCCCCTAGCACAGATACGCAGTATTTT; CDR3: CATSTRESPSTDTQYF
size: -; length: 14; D: TRBD2; V: TRBV2; J: TRBJ2-2; DNA: TGTGCCAGCAGTGAAGCCCGGGAGGTCGGGGAGCTGTTTTTT; CDR3: CASSEAREVGELFF
size: -; length: 13; D: -; V: TRBV11-2; J: TRBJ2-1; DNA: TGTGCCAGCAGCCGCCCCCTCCCTAATGAGCAGTTCTTC; CDR3: CASSRPLPNEQFF
size: many; length: 15; D: -; V: TRBV19; J: TRBJ1-1; DNA: TGTGCCAGTAGTATGTATCCCAGAGCGAACACTGAAGCTTTCTTT; CDR3: CASSMYPRANTEAFF
size: -; length: 14; D: -; V: TRBV6-4; J: TRBJ1-2; DNA: TGTGCCAGCAGTTACTCAGGGCATACCTATGGCTACACCTTC; CDR3: CASSYSGHTYGYTF
size: -; length: 15; D: -; V: TRBV12-3/TRBV12-4; J: TRBJ2-5; DNA: TGTGCCAGCAAGATTGCCGGAGTCGGGCAAGAGACCCAGTACTTC; CDR3: CASKIAGVGQETQYF